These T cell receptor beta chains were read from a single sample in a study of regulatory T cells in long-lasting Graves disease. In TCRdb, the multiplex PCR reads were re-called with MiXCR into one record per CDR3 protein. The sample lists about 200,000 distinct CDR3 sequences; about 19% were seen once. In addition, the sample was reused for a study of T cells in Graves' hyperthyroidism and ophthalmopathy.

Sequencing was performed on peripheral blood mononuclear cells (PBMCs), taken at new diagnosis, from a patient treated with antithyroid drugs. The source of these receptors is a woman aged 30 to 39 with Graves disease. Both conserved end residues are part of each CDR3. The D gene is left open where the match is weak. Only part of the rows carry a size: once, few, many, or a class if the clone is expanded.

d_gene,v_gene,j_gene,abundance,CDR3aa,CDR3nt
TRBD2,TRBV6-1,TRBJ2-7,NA,CASSDVTSGKHEQYF,TGTGCCAGCAGTGATGTGACTAGCGGGAAGCACGAGCAGTACTTC
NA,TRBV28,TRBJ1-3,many,CASSLPREANTIYF,TGTGCCAGCAGTTTACCCAGGGAGGCAAACACCATATATTTT
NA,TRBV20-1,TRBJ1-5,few,CSASPGAGNQPQHF,TGCAGTGCTTCTCCGGGGGCTGGCAATCAGCCCCAGCATTTT
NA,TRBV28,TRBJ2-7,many,CATRTGSSSYEQYF,TGTGCCACCAGAACAGGGTCAAGCTCCTACGAGCAGTACTTC
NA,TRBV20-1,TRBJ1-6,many,CSSERGSPLHF,TGCAGTAGCGAAAGAGGCTCACCCCTCCACTTT
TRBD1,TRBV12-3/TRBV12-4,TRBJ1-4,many,CASSRTGTGNEKLFF,TGTGCCAGCAGCCGCACCGGGACAGGGAATGAAAAACTGTTTTTT
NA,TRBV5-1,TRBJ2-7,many,CASSLRSGQSYEQYF,TGCGCCAGCAGCTTGCGTAGCGGCCAGTCCTACGAGCAGTACTTC
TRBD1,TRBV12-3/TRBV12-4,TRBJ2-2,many,CASSFLGSGQGLGTGELFF,TGTGCCAGCAGTTTCCTCGGTTCGGGACAGGGTTTGGGCACCGGGGAGCTGTTTTTT
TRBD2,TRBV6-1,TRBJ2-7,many,CASSDWSGSRDEQYF,TGTGCCAGCAGTGACTGGAGCGGGAGTCGGGACGAGCAGTACTTC
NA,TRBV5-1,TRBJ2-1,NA,CASSLPRIASYNEQFF,TGCGCCAGCAGCTTGCCCCGCATAGCCTCCTACAATGAGCAGTTCTTC
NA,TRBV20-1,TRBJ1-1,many,CSATATGHTWDTEAFF,TGCAGTGCTACTGCGACAGGTCATACATGGGACACTGAAGCTTTCTTT
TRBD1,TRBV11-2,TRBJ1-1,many,CASTRQGRGNTEAFF,TGTGCCAGCACCAGACAGGGTAGGGGGAACACTGAAGCTTTCTTT
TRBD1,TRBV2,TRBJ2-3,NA,CASSPSGGSPDTQYF,TGCGCCAGCAGCCCCTCAGGGGGAAGCCCAGATACGCAGTATTTT
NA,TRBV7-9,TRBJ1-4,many,CASSPQGGGEKLFF,TGTGCCAGCAGCCCCCAGGGAGGTGGTGAAAAACTGTTTTTT
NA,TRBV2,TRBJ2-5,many,CASFVAPQETQYF,TGTGCCAGTTTTGTGGCCCCCCAAGAGACCCAGTACTTC
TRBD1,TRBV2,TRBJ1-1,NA,CASKFGTGGMNTEAFF,TGTGCCAGCAAGTTCGGGACAGGGGGCATGAACACTGAAGCTTTCTTT
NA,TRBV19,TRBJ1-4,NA,CASSIDVVSSEKLFF,TGTGCCAGTAGTATAGATGTCGTCTCGAGTGAAAAACTGTTTTTT
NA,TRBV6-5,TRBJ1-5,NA,CASSYSRALGNQPQHF,TGTGCCAGCAGTTACTCGAGGGCGTTGGGCAATCAGCCCCAGCATTTT
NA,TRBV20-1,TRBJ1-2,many,CSARRSTNYGYTF,TGCAGTGCTAGACGGTCCACCAACTATGGCTACACCTTC
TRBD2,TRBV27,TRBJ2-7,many,CASSLLAGVDYEQYF,TGTGCCAGCAGTCTCCTAGCGGGAGTTGACTACGAGCAGTACTTC
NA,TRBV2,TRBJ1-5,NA,CASSDDSNQPQHF,TGTGCCAGCAGTGACGATTCAAATCAGCCCCAGCATTTT
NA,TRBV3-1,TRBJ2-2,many,CASSQVDGELFF,TGTGCCAGCAGCCAAGTAGACGGGGAGCTGTTTTTT
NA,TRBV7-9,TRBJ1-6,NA,CASSLQDNSPLHF,TGTGCCAGCAGCTTGCAGGATAATTCACCCCTCCACTTT
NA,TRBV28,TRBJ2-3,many,CASSAPRGSHTDTQYF,TGTGCCAGCAGTGCCCCCCGGGGGAGTCACACAGATACGCAGTATTTT
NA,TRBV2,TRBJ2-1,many,CASRQRDESYNEQFF,TGTGCCAGCAGACAACGAGACGAAAGCTACAATGAGCAGTTCTTC
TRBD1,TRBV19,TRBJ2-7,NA,CASSIKDRAHEQYF,TGTGCCAGTAGTATAAAGGACAGGGCCCACGAGCAGTACTTC
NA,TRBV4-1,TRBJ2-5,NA,CASSQGRGPRVETQYF,TGCGCCAGCAGCCAAGGGCGGGGGCCTAGGGTGGAGACCCAGTACTTC
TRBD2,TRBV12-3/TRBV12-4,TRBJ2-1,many,CASIPRTSGYNEQFF,TGTGCCAGCATCCCGAGGACTAGCGGCTACAATGAGCAGTTCTTC
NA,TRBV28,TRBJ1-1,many,CASSPPGGFLTEAFF,TGTGCCAGCAGTCCCCCGGGGGGCTTTTTAACTGAAGCTTTCTTT
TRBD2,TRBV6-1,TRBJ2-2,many,CASTRLAGVTGELFF,TGTGCCAGCACCCGACTAGCGGGGGTCACCGGGGAGCTGTTTTTT
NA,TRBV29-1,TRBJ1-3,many,CSVRDVSSGNTIYF,TGCAGCGTTCGCGACGTTAGCTCTGGAAACACCATATATTTT
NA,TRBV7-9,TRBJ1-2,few,CASSFSRGYTF,TGTGCCAGCAGCTTCAGTCGTGGCTACACCTTC
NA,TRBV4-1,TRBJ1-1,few,CASSQNDRIAPKGFF,TGCGCCAGCAGCCAAAATGACAGAATAGCTCCGAAGGGTTTCTTT
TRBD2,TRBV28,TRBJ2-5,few,CASSFFTSGVGETQYF,TGTGCCAGCAGTTTTTTTACTAGCGGGGTCGGAGAGACCCAGTACTTC
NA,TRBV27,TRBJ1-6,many,CASKGRAGNSPLHF,TGTGCCAGCAAAGGCCGGGCAGGGAATTCACCCCTCCACTTT
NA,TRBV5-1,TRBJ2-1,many,CASSLESGSYNEQFF,TGCGCCAGCAGCTTGGAATCGGGGTCTTACAATGAGCAGTTCTTC
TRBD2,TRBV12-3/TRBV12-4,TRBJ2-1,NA,CASTVQGLGYNEQFF,TGTGCCAGCACCGTACAGGGACTAGGCTACAATGAGCAGTTCTTC
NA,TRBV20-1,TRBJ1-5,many,CSAKTGVNQPQHF,TGCAGTGCTAAGACAGGAGTAAATCAGCCCCAGCATTTT
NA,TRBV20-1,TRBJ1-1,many,CSARIAGTFKAFF,TGCAGTGCTAGGATCGCCGGGACATTCAAAGCTTTCTTT
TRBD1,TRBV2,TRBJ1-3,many,CASTPQGGGNTIYF,TGTGCCAGCACCCCACAGGGGGGTGGAAACACCATATATTTT
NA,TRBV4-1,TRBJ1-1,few,CASSQDGGRAGNTEAFF,TGCGCCAGCAGCCAAGATGGGGGGAGGGCGGGGAACACTGAAGCTTTCTTT
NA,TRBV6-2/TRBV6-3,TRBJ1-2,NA,CASSYEGGGGYGYTF,TGTGCCAGCAGTTACGAAGGGGGGGGCGGCTATGGCTACACCTTC
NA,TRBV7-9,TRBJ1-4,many,CASTWGDEKLFF,TGTGCCAGCACCTGGGGGGATGAAAAACTGTTTTTT
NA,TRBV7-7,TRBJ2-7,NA,CASSSTSGDEQYF,TGTGCTAGCAGCTCAACATCGGGGGACGAGCAGTACTTC
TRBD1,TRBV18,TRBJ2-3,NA,CASSPRDRTSTDTQYF,TGTGCCAGCTCACCCCGGGACAGGACTAGCACAGATACGCAGTATTTT
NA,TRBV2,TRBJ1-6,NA,CASSLVDGDSPLHF,TGTGCCAGCAGTTTAGTGGATGGGGATTCACCCCTCCACTTT
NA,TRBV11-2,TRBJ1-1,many,CASTPGVPMNTEAFF,TGTGCCAGCACCCCAGGGGTCCCTATGAACACTGAAGCTTTCTTT
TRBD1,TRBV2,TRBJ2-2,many,CASTEDRGGGELFF,TGTGCCAGCACCGAGGACAGGGGAGGCGGGGAGCTGTTTTTT
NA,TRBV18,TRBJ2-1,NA,CASSPPKGFSYNEQFF,TGTGCCAGCTCACCTCCCAAGGGCTTCTCCTACAATGAGCAGTTCTTC
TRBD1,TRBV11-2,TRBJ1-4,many,CASSIGTGPDVANEKLFF,TGTGCCAGCAGCATTGGGACAGGGCCCGATGTGGCTAATGAAAAACTGTTTTTT